This TCR beta chain was recorded in a study of OX40 agonist ivuxolimab in advanced cancers. Study-wide context: The patients got ivuxolimab, which is an agonistic anti-OX40 (CD134) antibody. Allowance was made for prior anti-PD-1, anti-PD-L1 or anti-CTLA-4 therapy, and roughly 40% had some.

Study-level points and caveats: CD8+ T cells averaged more expanded clones than CD4+.

About this clone itself: Its antigen is not known.

Germline CDR1 is SGHRS and CDR2 is YFSETQ. The CDR3 sequence is 16 residues long. The junction had 5 bases not matched to a gene; V was cut back by 2 bases and J by 5 bases. Produced via immunoSEQ multiplex PCR; TCRdb's table is partial and in-frame only. The sample holds about 72,000 clones, less than 90% seen once. Sequenced material: CD4+ or CD8+ T cells sorted from blood, taken in a trial of the OX40 agonist ivuxolimab. The genes are TRBV5-1 and TRBJ2-2; 11 bases fit TRBD2. The TCR sequence derives from an adult with an advanced solid tumor such as melanoma, head and neck, liver or kidney cancer. Written as DNA, the CDR3 is TGCGCCAGCAGCTTACTAGCGGGAGCGCAGACCGGGGAGCTGTTTTTT. Protein product: CASSLLAGAQTGELFF. The full variable domain, in which reference TRBV5-1 and TRBJ2-2 provide the parts outside the CDR3, is KAGVTQTPRYLIKTRGQQVTLSCSPISGHRSVSWYQQTPGQGLQFLFEYFSETQRNKGNFPGRFSGRQFSNSRSEMNVSTLELGDSALYLCASSLLAGAQTGELFFGEGSRLTVL.